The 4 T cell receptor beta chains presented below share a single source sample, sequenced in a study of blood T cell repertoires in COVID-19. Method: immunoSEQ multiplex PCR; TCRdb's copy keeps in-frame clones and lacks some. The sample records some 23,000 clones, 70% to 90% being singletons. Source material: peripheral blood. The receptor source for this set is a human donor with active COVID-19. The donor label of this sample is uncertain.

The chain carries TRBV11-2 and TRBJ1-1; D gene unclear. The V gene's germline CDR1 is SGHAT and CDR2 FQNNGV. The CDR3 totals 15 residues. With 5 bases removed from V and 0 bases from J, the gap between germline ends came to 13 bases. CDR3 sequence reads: CASSPETSLNTEAFF. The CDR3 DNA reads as TGTGCCAGCAGCCCCGAAACTAGTTTGAACACTGAAGCTTTCTTT. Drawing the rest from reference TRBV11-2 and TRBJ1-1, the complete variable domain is EAGVAQSPRYKIIEKRQSVAFWCNPISGHATLYWYQQILGQGPKLLIQFQNNGVVDDSQLPKDRFSAERLKGVDSTLKIQPAKLEDSAVYLCASSPETSLNTEAFFGQGTRLTVV.

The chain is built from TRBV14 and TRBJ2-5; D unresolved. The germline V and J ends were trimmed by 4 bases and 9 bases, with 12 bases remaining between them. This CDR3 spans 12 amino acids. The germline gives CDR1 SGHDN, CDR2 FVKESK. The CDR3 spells CASSPNNNAQYF. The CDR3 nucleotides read TGTGCCAGCAGCCCTAATAATAATGCCCAGTACTTC.

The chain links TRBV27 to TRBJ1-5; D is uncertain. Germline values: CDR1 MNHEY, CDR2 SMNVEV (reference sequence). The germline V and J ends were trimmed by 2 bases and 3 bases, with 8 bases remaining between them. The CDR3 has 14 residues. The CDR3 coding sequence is TGTGCCAGCAGTTTACCGGGGTCCAATCAGCCCCAGCATTTT. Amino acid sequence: CASSLPGSNQPQHF.

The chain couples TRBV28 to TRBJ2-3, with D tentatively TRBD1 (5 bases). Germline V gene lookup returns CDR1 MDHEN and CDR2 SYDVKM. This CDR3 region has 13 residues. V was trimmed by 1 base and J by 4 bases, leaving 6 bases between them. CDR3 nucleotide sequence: TGTGCCAGCAGTTTATTAGGGGCAGATACGCAGTATTTT. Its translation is CASSLLGADTQYF.